Described below is a single T cell receptor beta chain sequence and its context. Its specificity is not known. The study enrolled healthy HIV-negative adults without recent acute infections or vaccinations as donors. This entry is derived from a study of shared clonotypes between healthy human individuals. Study-level findings and limits: Larger richness was generally estimated for naive than memory subsets.

The CDR3 is 12 amino acids. V lost 4 bases and J lost 6, with 7 bases in between. The DNA input per sorted-subset replicate PCR was around 200 ng, corresponding to some 30,000 T cell genomes. Sequenced by immunoSEQ multiplex PCR; TCRdb stores in-frame clones only, minus some. Here the sample spans roughly 640,000 clones, roughly 70% being singletons. The chain couples TRBV23-1 to TRBJ1-5, with D possibly matching TRBD1 (6 bases). TRBV23-1 is filed as an ORF, its function uncertain. The sequenced material came from memory CD4+ T cells sorted from blood. Documented subset: CD45RA-negative fraction. This TCR was recovered from a woman in her twenties or thirties in good health. CDR3 residues: CASSRRGQPQHF. CDR3 DNA: TGCGCCAGCAGTCGCAGGGGTCAGCCCCAGCATTTT.